These 22 T cell receptor beta chains were sequenced from one sample in a study of T cell changes during pregnancy in multiple sclerosis. Method: immunoSEQ multiplex PCR; TCRdb's copy keeps in-frame clones and lacks some. The data contain approximately 97,000 clones, over 75% of them singletons. The material sequenced was peripheral blood, taken in the second trimester of pregnancy. All receptors come from a female donor in good health, enrolled as a control in a pregnancy study.

CDR3 amino acids: CASSDEAQGTQYF. The CDR3 DNA is TGTGCCAGCAGTGATGAGGCGCAAGGTACGCAGTATTTT. The chain has TRBV6-1 and TRBJ2-3; D remains ambiguous. The CDR3 is 13 amino acids. Trimming removed 3 bases from V and 8 bases from J, with 12 bases in between. CDR1 and CDR2 (germline): MNHNS, SASEGT.

The chain couples TRBV9 to TRBJ1-6, with D perhaps TRBD1 (5 bases). The V gene lost 3 bases and the J gene lost 4 bases, with 20 bases spanning the gap. Germline-derived CDR1 and CDR2 are SGDLS and YYNGEE. This CDR3 region has 18 residues. The CDR3 loop reads CASSAEGGARVYNSPLHF. The CDR3 bases are TGTGCCAGCAGCGCCGAGGGAGGGGCTCGGGTATATAATTCACCCCTCCACTTT.

This clone was observed a few times. The rearrangement joins TRBV5-4 to TRBJ2-1; tentative D call: TRBD2 (6 bases). Germline V gives CDR1 SGHNT, CDR2 YYREEE (reference sequence). The CDR3 extends over 13 amino acids. V was shortened by 0 bases and J by 9 bases, with 10 bases between the two germline ends. For the CDR3, the DNA is TGTGCCAGCAGCTTGGGGCAGGGAGGTGAGCAGTTCTTC. Translation gives CASSLGQGGEQFF.

The chain links TRBV9 to TRBJ2-3; 11 nucleotides line up with TRBD1. The CDR3 is made up of 16 amino acids. V trimming: 2 bases; J trimming: 0 bases; junction bases outside the gene matches: 2. The germline CDR1 and CDR2 sequences are SGDLS and YYNGEE. The CDR3 here is CASSVRDRGSTDTQYF. The CDR3, as DNA: TGTGCCAGCAGCGTGAGGGACAGGGGGAGCACAGATACGCAGTATTTT.

This rearrangement joins TRBV27 to TRBJ2-1, with D unresolved. CDR3 length equals 15 residues. CDR1 and CDR2 (germline): MNHEY, SMNVEV (reference sequence). V lost 3 bases, J lost 4 bases, and 13 bases lay in between. The CDR3 is CASSFRRDWYNEQFF. In nucleotides, the CDR3 is TGTGCCAGCAGTTTCCGCCGAGATTGGTACAATGAGCAGTTCTTC.

The chain couples TRBV18 to TRBJ1-3, with 9 bases fitting TRBD1. The CDR3 spans 17 residues. Germline V lookup: CDR1 KGHSH, CDR2 LQKENI. Germline trimming cut 4 bases from V and 3 bases from J; bases unmatched to any gene: 10. The CDR3 DNA is TGTGCCAGCTCACGCGCATCCGGGACAGGGAATGGAAACACCATATATTTT. This translates into CASSRASGTGNGNTIYF.

V and J are TRBV19 and TRBJ1-1; 10 bases fit TRBD1. This CDR3 is 14 amino acids long. The J segment lost 4 bases and the V segment lost 5 bases, leaving 4 bases of the junction unmatched. Germline V CDR1 and CDR2: LNHDA, SQIVND (reference sequence). The CDR3 nucleotides are TGTGCCAGTAGTGACAGGGGGCTGGGCACTGAAGCTTTCTTT. Residues: CASSDRGLGTEAFF.

This chain joins TRBV29-1 and TRBJ2-1, with no clear D. Trimming pared 8 bases from V and 0 bases from J, leaving 11 bases between. The CDR3 is 13 residues long. Germline lookup yields CDR1 SQVTM and CDR2 ANQGSEA. CDR3 loop: CSPPWSSYNEQFF. In DNA form, the CDR3 reads TGCAGCCCCCCGTGGAGCTCCTACAATGAGCAGTTCTTC.

The V gene is TRBV6-4, the J gene TRBJ1-2; possible D gene TRBD1, 6 bases. With 5 bases removed from V and 4 bases from J, the gap between germline ends came to 17 bases. Germline CDR1 is MRHNA and CDR2 is SNTAGT. CDR3 size: 15 residues. The CDR3 spells CASSYREGASYGYTF. DNA of the CDR3: TGTGCCAGCAGTTACAGGGAAGGGGCGTCCTATGGCTACACCTTC.

This rearrangement joins TRBV6-6 to TRBJ1-5; tentatively, D is TRBD1 (6 bases). CDR3 length: 14 residues. From germline, CDR1 is MNHNY and CDR2 SVGAGI (reference sequence). Trimming removed 5 bases from V and 7 bases from J, with 15 bases in between. Here the CDR3 reads CASSVPGVEQPQHF. Written as DNA, the CDR3 is TGTGCCAGCAGTGTACCAGGGGTCGAACAGCCCCAGCATTTT.

This chain links TRBV29-1 with TRBJ1-2; 8 bases agree with TRBD1. There are 13 residues in the CDR3. The J segment lost 2 bases and the V segment lost 7 bases, leaving 6 bases of the junction unmatched. Germline-derived CDR1 and CDR2 are SQVTM and ANQGSEA. CDR3 amino acids: CSGTGTGNYGYTF. The CDR3 DNA reads as TGCAGCGGGACCGGGACAGGCAACTATGGCTACACCTTC. The full variable domain, its missing parts supplied by reference TRBV29-1 and TRBJ1-2, is SAVISQKPSRDICQRGTSLTIQCQVDSQVTMMFWYRQQPGQSLTLIATANQGSEATYESGFVIDKFPISRPNLTFSTLTVSNMSPEDSSIYLCSGTGTGNYGYTFGSGTRLTVV.

V and J are TRBV4-3 and TRBJ2-1; 8 nucleotides align to TRBD2. This CDR3 comprises 19 residues. The germline V gene encodes CDR1 LGHNA and CDR2 YSLEER. The V and J ends lost 0 bases and 0 bases, in that order; junction bases with no gene match: 10. CDR3 region: CASSQEVSGETSSYNEQFF. The CDR3, as DNA: TGCGCCAGCAGCCAAGAGGTTAGCGGGGAGACCAGCTCCTACAATGAGCAGTTCTTC.

This chain uses TRBV7-2 with TRBJ1-3; tentative D call: TRBD1 (5 bases). Germline V lookup: CDR1 SGHTA, CDR2 FQGNSA. The V end lost 2 bases, the J end lost 2 bases, and 7 bases lay between the germline ends. The CDR3 is 14 amino acids. The CDR3 reads CASSLWGAGNTIYF. The CDR3 region has the DNA TGTGCCAGCAGCTTATGGGGGGCTGGAAACACCATATATTTT.

This clone was detected once. V is TRBV28 and J is TRBJ2-1, with D possibly being TRBD2 (5 bases). CDR3 length equals 13 residues. The V and J ends lost 6 bases and 14 bases respectively, with 20 bases between them. Germline assignment: CDR1 MDHEN and CDR2 SYDVKM. CDR3 bases: TGTGCCAGCAGAACGTTATCGGGCCTCGGGAAGTTCTTC. Its translation: CASRTLSGLGKFF.

In its sample, this clone was seen once. The chain uses TRBV15 and TRBJ2-7; 14 nucleotides agree with TRBD2. The germline CDR1 and CDR2 sequences are LNHNV and YYDKDF (reference sequence). The J segment lost 4 bases and the V segment lost 5 bases, leaving 13 bases of the junction unmatched. The CDR3 has 18 amino acids. The chain's CDR3 is CATSPGTSGGHLTYEQYF. Here the CDR3 DNA reads TGTGCCACCAGCCCTGGGACTAGCGGGGGACATCTGACATACGAGCAGTACTTC.

This chain joins TRBV6-5 and TRBJ1-1, with TRBD1 matching 7 bases. This CDR3 spans 12 amino acids. J lost 4 bases, V lost 6 bases, and 2 bases had no gene match. Germline V lookup: CDR1 MNHEY, CDR2 SVGAGI. This CDR3 is CASSRDSTEAFF. The CDR3 coding sequence is TGTGCCAGCAGCCGGGACAGCACTGAAGCTTTCTTT.

The rearrangement links TRBV6-6 to TRBJ1-2; TRBD1 agrees at 10 bases. J was trimmed by 3 bases and V by 0 bases; bases with no gene match: 4. The germline V gene encodes CDR1 MNHNY and CDR2 SVGAGI (reference sequence). The CDR3 extends over 16 amino acids. CDR3 in amino acids: CASSYSTGGIHYGYTF. CDR3 coding DNA: TGTGCCAGCAGTTACTCGACAGGGGGCATTCACTATGGCTACACCTTC.

V gene TRBV28 combines with J gene TRBJ1-4, with D perhaps TRBD1 (5 bases). Germline V gene sequence: CDR1 MDHEN, CDR2 SYDVKM. V was pared by 5 bases and J by 4 bases, with 11 bases between. CDR3 length: 14 amino acids. The CDR3 DNA is TGTGCCAGCAGTCCCCGACAGATTAATGAAAAACTGTTTTTT. This sequence encodes CASSPRQINEKLFF.

The rearrangement uses TRBV28 and TRBJ1-5, with D unresolved. The V gene lost 6 bases and the J gene lost 2 bases, with 5 bases spanning the gap. Looked up from germline, CDR1 is MDHEN and CDR2 is SYDVKM. CDR3 length: 12 amino acids. This CDR3 is CASRRGNQPQHF. The CDR3 region has the DNA TGTGCCAGCAGGAGGGGCAATCAGCCCCAGCATTTT. Based on the CDR3 plus reference TRBV28 and TRBJ1-5, the full variable domain is DVKVTQSSRYLVKRTGEKVFLECVQDMDHENMFWYRQDPGLGLRLIYFSYDVKMKEKGDIPEGYSVSREKKERFSLILESASTNQTSMYLCASRRGNQPQHFGDGTRLSIL.

The chain is built from TRBV6-1 and TRBJ2-2; TRBD1 aligns across 7 bases. Germline CDR1 reads MNHNS; CDR2 reads SASEGT. Trimming cost V 8 bases and J 2 bases; bases outside gene matches: 5. This CDR3 is 14 amino acids long. The CDR3 loop is CASVTGFNTGELFF. In DNA form, the CDR3 reads TGTGCCAGCGTGACAGGGTTCAACACCGGGGAGCTGTTTTTT.

The chain has TRBV6-1 and TRBJ1-1; 7 positions match TRBD1. The germline V gene has CDR1 MNHNS and CDR2 SASEGT. The length of the CDR3 is 13 residues. V lost 6 bases, J lost 3 bases, and 4 bases stayed unmatched. CDR3 in amino acids: CASRATGDTEAFF. The CDR3 DNA follows: TGTGCCAGCAGGGCCACAGGGGACACTGAAGCTTTCTTT.

The chain uses TRBV7-9 and TRBJ2-3; D is possibly TRBD2 (5 bases). Trimming took 3 bases from V and 0 from J, leaving 10 bases between them. The CDR3 contains 15 residues. Germline lookup yields CDR1 SEHNR and CDR2 FQNEAQ (reference sequence). This CDR3 reads CASSLYRGSTDTQYF. Written as DNA, the CDR3 is TGTGCCAGCAGCTTGTATCGCGGGAGCACAGATACGCAGTATTTT.